This T cell receptor (beta chain) derives from a study of blood T cell repertoires in COVID-19. Study overall: Sites in the United States, Italy and Spain provided acute and convalescent COVID-19 samples. From T cells, B-cell-depleted T cells, or PBMCs came the material, which was cDNA or gDNA.

Germline V gene data show CDR1 as SGHTA and CDR2 as FQGNSA. V lost 8 bases, J lost 4 bases, and 15 bases lay in between. The CDR3 is 14 residues long. Per the authors' pipeline: Reference gene primer amplification gave estimated nucleated cell counts. Profiling relied on immunoSEQ multiplex PCR, and the TCRdb table lists in-frame clones only, not all of them. V and J calls and clone size are copied from that table; D and trimming were computed from the DNA. The data show 200,000 to 250,000 clones, about nine tenths seen once. Two negative PCRs, clearance, or symptom resolution characterized the recovered Cohort 3 donors.

The chain joins TRBV7-2 to TRBJ2-1, with no clear D. This clonotype was sampled from a man aged 25 to 45 who had recovered from COVID-19. Input material: PBMCs or T cells enriched from blood (not recorded which). CDR3 region: CASLTGRGYNEQFF. The CDR3 DNA reads TGTGCCAGCCTGACTGGCCGAGGATACAATGAGCAGTTCTTC.